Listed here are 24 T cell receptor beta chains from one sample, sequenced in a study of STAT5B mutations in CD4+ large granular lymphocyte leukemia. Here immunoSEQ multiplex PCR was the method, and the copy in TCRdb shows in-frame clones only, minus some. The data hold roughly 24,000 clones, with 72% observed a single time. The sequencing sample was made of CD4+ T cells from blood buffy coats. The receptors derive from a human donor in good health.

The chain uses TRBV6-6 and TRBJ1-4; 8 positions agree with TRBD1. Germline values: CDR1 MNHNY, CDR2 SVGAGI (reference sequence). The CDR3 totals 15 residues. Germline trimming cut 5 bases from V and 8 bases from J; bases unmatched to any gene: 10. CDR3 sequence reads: CASSKSGTGYEKLFF. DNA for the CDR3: TGTGCCAGCAGTAAATCCGGGACAGGTTACGAAAAACTGTTTTTT.

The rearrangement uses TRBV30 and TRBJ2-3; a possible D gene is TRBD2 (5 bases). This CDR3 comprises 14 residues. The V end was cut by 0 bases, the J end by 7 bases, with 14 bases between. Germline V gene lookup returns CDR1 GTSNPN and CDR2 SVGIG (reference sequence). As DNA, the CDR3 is TGTGCCTGGAGTGTACTGGGAGTAGCAAATACGCAGTATTTT. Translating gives CAWSVLGVANTQYF.

CDR3 loop: CASNRQGGKTQYF. CDR3 DNA: TGTGCCAGCAACCGACAGGGGGGAAAGACCCAGTACTTC. The chain joins TRBV9 to TRBJ2-5; 9 bases line up with TRBD1. Germline V gives CDR1 SGDLS, CDR2 YYNGEE. The CDR3 consists of 13 residues. V was pared by 6 bases and J by 6 bases, with 6 bases of the junction left unmatched. Together with reference TRBV9 and TRBJ2-5, the CDR3 gives the full variable domain: DSGVTQTPKHLITATGQRVTLRCSPRSGDLSVYWYQQSLDQGLQFLIQYYNGEERAKGNILERFSAQQFPDLHSELNLSSLELGDSALYFCASNRQGGKTQYFGPGTRLLVL.

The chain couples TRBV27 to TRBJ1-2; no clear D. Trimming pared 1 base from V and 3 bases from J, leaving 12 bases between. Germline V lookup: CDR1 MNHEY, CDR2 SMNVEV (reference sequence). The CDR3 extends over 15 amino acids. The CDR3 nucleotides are TGTGCCAGCAGTTTATTCGCCAGCACCTACTATGGCTACACCTTC. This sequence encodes CASSLFASTYYGYTF.

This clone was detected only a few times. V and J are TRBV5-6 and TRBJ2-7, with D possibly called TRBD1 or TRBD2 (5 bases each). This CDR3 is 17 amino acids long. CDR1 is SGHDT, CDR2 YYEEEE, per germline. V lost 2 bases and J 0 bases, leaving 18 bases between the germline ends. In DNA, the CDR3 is TGTGCCAGCAGCTTTGTGGGGGTTGGGACGGTCTCCTACGAGCAGTACTTC. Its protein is CASSFVGVGTVSYEQYF.

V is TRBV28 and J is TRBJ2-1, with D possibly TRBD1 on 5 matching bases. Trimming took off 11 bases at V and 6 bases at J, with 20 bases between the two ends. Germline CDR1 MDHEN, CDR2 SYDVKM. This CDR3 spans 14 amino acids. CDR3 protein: CALKVGQGVNEQFF. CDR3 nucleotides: TGTGCCCTCAAGGTCGGGCAGGGCGTCAATGAGCAGTTCTTC.

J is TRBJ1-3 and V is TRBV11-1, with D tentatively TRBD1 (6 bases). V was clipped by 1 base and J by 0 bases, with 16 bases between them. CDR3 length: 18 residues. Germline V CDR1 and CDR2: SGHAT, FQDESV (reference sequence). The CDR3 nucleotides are TGTGCCAGCAGCTTAGGCTACAGGGACTACACCTCTGGAAACACCATATATTTT. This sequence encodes CASSLGYRDYTSGNTIYF.

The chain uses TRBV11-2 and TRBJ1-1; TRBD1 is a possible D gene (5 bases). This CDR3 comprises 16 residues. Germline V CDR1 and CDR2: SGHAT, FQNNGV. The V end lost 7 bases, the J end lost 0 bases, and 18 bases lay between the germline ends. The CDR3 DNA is TGTGCCAGCAACCAAGGGACCTGGGGGATGAACACTGAAGCTTTCTTT. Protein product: CASNQGTWGMNTEAFF.

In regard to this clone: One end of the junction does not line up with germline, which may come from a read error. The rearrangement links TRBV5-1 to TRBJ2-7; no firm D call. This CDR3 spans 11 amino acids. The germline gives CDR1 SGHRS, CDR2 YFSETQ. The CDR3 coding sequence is TGCGCCAGCAGCTCGAACTACGAGCAGCACTTC. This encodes CASSSNYEQHF.

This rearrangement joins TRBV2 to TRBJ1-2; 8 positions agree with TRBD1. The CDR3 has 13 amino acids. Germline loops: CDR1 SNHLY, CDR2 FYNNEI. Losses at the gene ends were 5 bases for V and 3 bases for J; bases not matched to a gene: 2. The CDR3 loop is CASSPTGDYGYTF. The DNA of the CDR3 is TGTGCCAGCAGTCCGACAGGGGACTATGGCTACACCTTC.

The CDR3 protein is CAIRTRENTEAFF. CDR3 DNA sequence: TGTGCCATCAGAACCCGCGAGAACACTGAAGCTTTCTTT. V and J are TRBV10-3 and TRBJ1-1; no definite D call. Germline V gives CDR1 ENHRY, CDR2 SYGVKD. V lost 6 bases, J lost 1 base, and 9 bases lay in between. The CDR3 extends over 13 amino acids.

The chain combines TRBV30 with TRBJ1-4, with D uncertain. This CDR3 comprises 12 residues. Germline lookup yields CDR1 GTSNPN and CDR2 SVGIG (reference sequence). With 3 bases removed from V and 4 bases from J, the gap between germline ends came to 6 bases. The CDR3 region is CAWSLLNEKLFF. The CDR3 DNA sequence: TGTGCCTGGAGCCTGCTTAATGAAAAACTGTTTTTT.

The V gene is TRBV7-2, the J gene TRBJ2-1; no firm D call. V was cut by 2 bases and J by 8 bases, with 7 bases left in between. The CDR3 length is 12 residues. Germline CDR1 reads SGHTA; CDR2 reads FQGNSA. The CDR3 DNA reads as TGTGCCAGCAGCTTATTGATTGATGAGCAGTTCTTC. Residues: CASSLLIDEQFF.

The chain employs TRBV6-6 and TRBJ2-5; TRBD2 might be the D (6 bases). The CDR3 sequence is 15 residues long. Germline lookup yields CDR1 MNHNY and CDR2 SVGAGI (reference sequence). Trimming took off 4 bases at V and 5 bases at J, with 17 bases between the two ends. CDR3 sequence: CASSSGPWDSETQYF. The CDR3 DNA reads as TGTGCCAGCAGTTCTGGGCCGTGGGACTCGGAGACCCAGTACTTC.

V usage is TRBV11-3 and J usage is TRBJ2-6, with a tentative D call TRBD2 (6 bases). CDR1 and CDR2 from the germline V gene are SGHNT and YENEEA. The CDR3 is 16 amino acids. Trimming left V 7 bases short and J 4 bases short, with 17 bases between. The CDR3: CASTYGGGKGANVLTF. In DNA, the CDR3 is TGTGCCAGCACCTACGGTGGGGGGAAAGGGGCCAACGTCCTGACTTTC.

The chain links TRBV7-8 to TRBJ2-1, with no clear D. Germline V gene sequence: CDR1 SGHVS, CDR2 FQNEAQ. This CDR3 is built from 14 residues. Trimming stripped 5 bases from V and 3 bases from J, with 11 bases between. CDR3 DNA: TGTGCCAGCAGCCCGACCCCGGGCTACAATGAGCAGTTCTTC. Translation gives CASSPTPGYNEQFF. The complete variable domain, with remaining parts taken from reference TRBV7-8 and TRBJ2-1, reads GAGVSQSPRYKVAKRGQDVALRCDPISGHVSLFWYQQALGQGPEFLTYFQNEAQLDKSGLPSDRFFAERPEGSVSTLKIQRTQQEDSAVYLCASSPTPGYNEQFFGPGTRLTVL.

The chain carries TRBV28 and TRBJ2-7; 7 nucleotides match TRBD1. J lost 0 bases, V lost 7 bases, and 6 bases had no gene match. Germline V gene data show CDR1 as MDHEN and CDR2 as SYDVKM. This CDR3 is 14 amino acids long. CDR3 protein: CASKRQGDSYEQYF. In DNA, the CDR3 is TGTGCCAGCAAACGACAGGGTGACTCCTACGAGCAGTACTTC.

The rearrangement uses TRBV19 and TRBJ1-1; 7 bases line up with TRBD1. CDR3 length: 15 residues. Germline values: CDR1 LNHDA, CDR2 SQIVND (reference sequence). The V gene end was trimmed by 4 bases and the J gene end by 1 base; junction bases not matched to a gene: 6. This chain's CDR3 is CASSTQGWRNTEAFF. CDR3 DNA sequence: TGTGCCAGTAGTACACAGGGGTGGAGGAACACTGAAGCTTTCTTT.

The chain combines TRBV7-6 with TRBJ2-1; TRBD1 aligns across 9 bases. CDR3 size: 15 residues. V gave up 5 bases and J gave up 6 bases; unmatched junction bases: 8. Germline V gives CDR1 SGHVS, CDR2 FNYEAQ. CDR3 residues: CASSAGDRDVNEQFF. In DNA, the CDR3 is TGTGCCAGCAGCGCCGGGGACAGGGATGTCAATGAGCAGTTCTTC.

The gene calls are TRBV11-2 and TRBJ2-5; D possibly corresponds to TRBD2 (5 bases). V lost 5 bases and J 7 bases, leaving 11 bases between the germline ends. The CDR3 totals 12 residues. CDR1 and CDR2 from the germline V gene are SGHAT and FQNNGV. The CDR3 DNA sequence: TGTGCCAGCAGCGTCGGAGGTGGGACCCAGTACTTC. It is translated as CASSVGGGTQYF. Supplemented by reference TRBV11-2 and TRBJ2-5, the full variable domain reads EAGVAQSPRYKIIEKRQSVAFWCNPISGHATLYWYQQILGQGPKLLIQFQNNGVVDDSQLPKDRFSAERLKGVDSTLKIQPAKLEDSAVYLCASSVGGGTQYFGPGTRLLVL.

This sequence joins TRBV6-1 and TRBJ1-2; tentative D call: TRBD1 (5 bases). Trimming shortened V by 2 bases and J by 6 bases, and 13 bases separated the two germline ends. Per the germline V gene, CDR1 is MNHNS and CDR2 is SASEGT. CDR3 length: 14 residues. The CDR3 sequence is CASSEMWQGNGYTF. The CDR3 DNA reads TGTGCCAGCAGTGAAATGTGGCAGGGTAATGGCTACACCTTC.

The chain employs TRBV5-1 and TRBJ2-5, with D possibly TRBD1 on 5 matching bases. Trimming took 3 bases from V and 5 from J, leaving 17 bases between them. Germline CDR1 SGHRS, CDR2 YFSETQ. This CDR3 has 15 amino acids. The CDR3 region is CASSWGPGLEETQYF. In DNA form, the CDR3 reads TGCGCCAGCAGCTGGGGCCCGGGCCTGGAGGAGACCCAGTACTTC.

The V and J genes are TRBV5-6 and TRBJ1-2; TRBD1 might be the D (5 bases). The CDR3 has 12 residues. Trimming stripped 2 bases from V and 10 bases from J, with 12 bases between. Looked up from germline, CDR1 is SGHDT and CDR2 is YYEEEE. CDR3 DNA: TGTGCCAGCAGCTTCATCGGGGCGGACTACACCTTC. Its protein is CASSFIGADYTF.

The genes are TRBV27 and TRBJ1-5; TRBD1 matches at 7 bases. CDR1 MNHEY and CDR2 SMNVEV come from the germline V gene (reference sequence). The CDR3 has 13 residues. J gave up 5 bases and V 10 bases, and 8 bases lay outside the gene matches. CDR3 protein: CAKKGDRDQPQHF. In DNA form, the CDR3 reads TGTGCCAAAAAAGGGGACAGAGATCAGCCCCAGCATTTT.